This TCR beta chain was identified in a study of blood T cells in healthy people across ages. Per-sample yields of isolated PBMCs were at least 7 million. Samples each yielded at least 6 micrograms of total RNA. CDR3 length: 8 amino acids. Per the germline V gene, CDR1 is SGHAT and CDR2 is FQNNGV. The authors ran a second PCR of about 7 to 11 cycles using a sample-barcoded 5' primer and a J-beta primer mix. Each CDR3 protein is one row after TCRdb ran MiXCR on the 5' RACE reads. The table includes under 1,100,000 distinct CDR3 sequences, about 23% detected once. As regards this clonotype: Germline and junction disagree at one end, which may indicate a read error.

These data also formed part of another study, on T cells of mothers and their children. According to that study: Overlap in related mother-child pairs always slightly exceeded unrelated pairs, never significantly.

This clonotype originated in a girl aged 2-15 years in good health. The chain is built from TRBV11-2 and TRBJ2-1; D is ambiguous. The sample comprised blood. The CDR3 region is CASSLWDF. CDR3 bases: TGTGCCAGCAGCTTATGGGACTTC.